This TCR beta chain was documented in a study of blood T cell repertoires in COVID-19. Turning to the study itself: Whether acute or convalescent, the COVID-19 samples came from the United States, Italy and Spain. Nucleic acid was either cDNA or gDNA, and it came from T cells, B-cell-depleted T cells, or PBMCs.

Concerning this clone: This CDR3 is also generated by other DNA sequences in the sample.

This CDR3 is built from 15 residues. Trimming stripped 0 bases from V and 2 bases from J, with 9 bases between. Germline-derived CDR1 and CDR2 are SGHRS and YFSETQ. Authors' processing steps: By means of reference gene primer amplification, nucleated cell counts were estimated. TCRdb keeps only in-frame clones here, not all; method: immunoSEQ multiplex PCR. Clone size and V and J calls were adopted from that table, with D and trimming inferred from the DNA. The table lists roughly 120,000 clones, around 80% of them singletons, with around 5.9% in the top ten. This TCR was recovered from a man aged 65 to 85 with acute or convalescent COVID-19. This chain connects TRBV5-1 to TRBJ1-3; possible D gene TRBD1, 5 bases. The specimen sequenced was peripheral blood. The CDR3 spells CASSLGQGAGNTIYF. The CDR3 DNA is TGCGCCAGCAGCTTGGGGCAGGGCGCTGGAAACACCATATATTTT. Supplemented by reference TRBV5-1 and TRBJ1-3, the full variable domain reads KAGVTQTPRYLIKTRGQQVTLSCSPISGHRSVSWYQQTPGQGLQFLFEYFSETQRNKGNFPGRFSGRQFSNSRSEMNVSTLELGDSALYLCASSLGQGAGNTIYFGEGSWLTVV.